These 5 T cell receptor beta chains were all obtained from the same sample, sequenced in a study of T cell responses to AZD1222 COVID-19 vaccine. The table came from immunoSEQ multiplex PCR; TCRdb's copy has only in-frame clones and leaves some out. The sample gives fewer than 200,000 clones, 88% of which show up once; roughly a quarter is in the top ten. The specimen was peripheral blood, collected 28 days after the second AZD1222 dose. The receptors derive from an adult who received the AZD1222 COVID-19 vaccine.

The CDR3 nucleotides are TGTGCCAGCAGCGTAGCGCCAGACGCCTCTGGAAACACCATATATTTT. Translated: CASSVAPDASGNTIYF. V usage is TRBV9 and J usage is TRBJ1-3; D ambiguous. The germline CDR1 and CDR2 sequences are SGDLS and YYNGEE. V was cut by 0 bases and J by 0 bases, with 10 bases left in between. The CDR3 is made up of 16 amino acids.

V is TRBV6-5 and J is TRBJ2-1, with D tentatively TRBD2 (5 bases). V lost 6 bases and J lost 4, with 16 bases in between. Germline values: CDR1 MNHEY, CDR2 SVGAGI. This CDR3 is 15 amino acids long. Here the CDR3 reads CASRQGDPGYNEQFF. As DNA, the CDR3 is TGTGCCAGCAGGCAAGGTGACCCGGGGTACAATGAGCAGTTCTTC.

As DNA, the CDR3 is TGTGCCAGCAGCCAGATGGGTTGGGGGAACAATGAGCAGTTCTTC. Its protein is CASSQMGWGNNEQFF. The chain employs TRBV3-1 (or the pseudogene TRBV3-2) and TRBJ2-1; D tentatively reads TRBD1 or TRBD2 (5 bases each). The germline V gene encodes CDR1 LGHDT and CDR2 YNNKEL (reference sequence). This CDR3 comprises 15 residues. The V end was cut by 3 bases, the J end by 5 bases, with 14 bases between.

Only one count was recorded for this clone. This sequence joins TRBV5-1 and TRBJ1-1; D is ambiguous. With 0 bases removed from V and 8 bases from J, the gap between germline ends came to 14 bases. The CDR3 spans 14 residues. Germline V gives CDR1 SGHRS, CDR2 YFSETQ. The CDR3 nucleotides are TGCGCCAGCAGCTTGGCCAAGGGCGGCTCAGAAGCTTTCTTT. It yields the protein CASSLAKGGSEAFF.

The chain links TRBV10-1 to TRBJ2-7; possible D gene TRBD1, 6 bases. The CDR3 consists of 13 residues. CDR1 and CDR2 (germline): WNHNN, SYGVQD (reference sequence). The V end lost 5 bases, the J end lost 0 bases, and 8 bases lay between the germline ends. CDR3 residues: CASSRTVSYEQYF. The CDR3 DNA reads TGCGCCAGCAGTCGGACAGTCTCCTACGAGCAGTACTTC.